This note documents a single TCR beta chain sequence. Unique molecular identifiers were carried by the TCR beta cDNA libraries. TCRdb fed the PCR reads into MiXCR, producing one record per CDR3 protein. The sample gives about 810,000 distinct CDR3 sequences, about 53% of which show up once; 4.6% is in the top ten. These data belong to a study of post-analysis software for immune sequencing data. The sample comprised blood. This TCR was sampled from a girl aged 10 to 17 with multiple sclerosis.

In DNA form, the CDR3 reads TGCAGTGCCGGTCCCGGCTCAAAGACCTACGAGCAGTACTTC. The encoded protein is CSAGPGSKTYEQYF. V is TRBV20-1 and J is TRBJ2-7; no clear D. CDR1 and CDR2 (germline): DFQATT, SNEGSKA (reference sequence). This CDR3 has 14 amino acids. The V end lost 6 bases, the J end lost 2 bases, and 17 bases lay between the germline ends.